What follows are 8 T cell receptor beta chains derived from one specimen sequenced in a study of human T cells and chemical hapten exposure (dated by TCRdb to the early 2020s). What the time point label conveys for this sample: patch test 1, 2 weeks after DPC sensitization. The sample's treatment or condition label, in plain terms: therapeutic diphenylcyclopropenone sensitization with weekly scalp DPC. Libraries came from RACE. The sample was run on a NextSeq 500. TCRdb redid the processing of the public reads, applying fastp at Q25 and MiXCR, and retained in-frame beta chains. Merged by CDR3 protein, the rows form single entries marked with the most common genes and DNA. Present in this sample are around 50,000 distinct CDR3 sequences, roughly a tenth of which were seen just once. The ten top clones hold about an eighth of the sample. Sample: whole blood, taken in connection with sensitization to the hapten diphenylcyclopropenone (DPC). Receptors were obtained from a woman in her thirties or forties with alopecia areata. Some clones in this sample may be carry-over from other donors' samples.

The CDR3 is CASSLVGSNTDTQYF. The CDR3 nucleotides are TGTGCCAGCAGCTTAGTGGGGTCAAACACAGATACGCAGTATTTT. The J gene is TRBJ2-3, the V gene TRBV7-2; D call uncertain. The CDR3 runs 15 residues. Looked up from germline, CDR1 is SGHTA and CDR2 is FQGNSA. V was trimmed by 1 base and J by 2 bases, leaving 10 bases between them.

This clonotype was counted many times. This rearrangement joins TRBV7-9 to TRBJ1-2; D unresolved. The CDR3 has 13 residues. V shed 1 base and J shed 8 bases, with 11 bases lying between them. Germline V CDR1 and CDR2: SEHNR, FQNEAQ (reference sequence). In nucleotides, the CDR3 is TGTGCCAGCAGCTTAGACGGTCACGGGGGCTACACCTTC. This codes for CASSLDGHGGYTF.

Many counts were recorded for this clonotype. The chain uses TRBV6-2 or TRBV6-3 and TRBJ1-2; perhaps TRBD1 as D (6 bases). In germline, CDR1 is MNHEY, CDR2 SVGEGT. The CDR3 sequence is 14 residues long. V was cut by 6 bases and J by 4 bases, with 15 bases left in between. The CDR3: CASRSTGQTYGYTF. The CDR3, as DNA: TGTGCCAGCAGGTCGACAGGTCAGACCTATGGCTACACCTTC.

This clonotype was seen repeatedly, ten times or more. The genes are TRBV28 and TRBJ2-7, with 7 bases aligning to TRBD1. Germline V gene sequence: CDR1 MDHEN, CDR2 SYDVKM. This CDR3 is built from 13 residues. The junction had 1 base not matched to a gene; V was cut back by 3 bases and J by 2 bases. This CDR3 is CASSLTGPYEQYF. Here the CDR3 DNA reads TGTGCCAGCAGTTTGACAGGGCCCTACGAGCAGTACTTC.

This clonotype was seen only a few times. The chain is built from TRBV7-3 and TRBJ2-3; 8 bases fit TRBD2. The J segment lost 5 bases and the V segment lost 4 bases, leaving 5 bases of the junction unmatched. The germline gives CDR1 SGHTA, CDR2 FQGTGA. This CDR3 region has 14 residues. In nucleotides, the CDR3 is TGTGCCAGCAGCTCCGGGGGGGCCGGAGATACGCAGTATTTT. Amino acids: CASSSGGAGDTQYF.

This clonotype occurred many times. The chain has TRBV5-1 and TRBJ2-2; D possibly corresponds to TRBD1 (5 bases). The CDR3 extends over 15 amino acids. The V end lost 0 bases, the J end lost 0 bases, and 6 bases lay between the germline ends. Germline V CDR1 and CDR2: SGHRS, YFSETQ. The CDR3 DNA sequence: TGCGCCAGCAGCTTGGGACAGACGAACACCGGGGAGCTGTTTTTT. Amino acids: CASSLGQTNTGELFF.

There are many counts of this clonotype. The rearrangement links TRBV7-6 to TRBJ2-3; 7 bases agree with TRBD2. J was trimmed by 6 bases and V by 0 bases; bases with no gene match: 15. Per germline, CDR1 SGHVS and CDR2 FNYEAQ. The CDR3 extends over 18 amino acids. CDR3 nucleotides: TGTGCCAGCAGCTTAGCGATAAAGGCGCGGCGGGGAGGGGATACGCAGTATTTT. Amino acid sequence: CASSLAIKARRGGDTQYF.

The chain recombines TRBV16 with TRBJ2-7; either TRBD1 or TRBD2 may fit D (5 bases each). Trimming pared 2 bases from V and 1 base from J, leaving 9 bases between. This CDR3 region has 14 residues. CDR1 is KGHSY and CDR2 is FQNENV in the germline V gene. Here the CDR3 reads CASSQPGPSYEQYF. CDR3 in DNA: TGTGCCAGCAGCCAACCGGGGCCATCCTACGAGCAGTACTTC.